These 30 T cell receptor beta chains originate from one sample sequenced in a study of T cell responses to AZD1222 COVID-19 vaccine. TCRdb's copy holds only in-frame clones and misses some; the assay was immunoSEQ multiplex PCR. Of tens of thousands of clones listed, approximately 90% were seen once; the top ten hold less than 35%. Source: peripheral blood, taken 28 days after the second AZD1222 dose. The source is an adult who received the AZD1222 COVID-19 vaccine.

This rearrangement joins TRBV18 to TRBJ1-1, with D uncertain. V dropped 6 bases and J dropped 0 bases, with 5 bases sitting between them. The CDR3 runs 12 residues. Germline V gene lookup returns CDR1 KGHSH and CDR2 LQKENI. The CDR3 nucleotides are TGTGCCAGCTCCACCATGAACACTGAAGCTTTCTTT. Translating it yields CASSTMNTEAFF.

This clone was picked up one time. CDR3 bases: TGTGCCAGCAGCTTAGGGGCTGGATCCTACAATGAGCAGTTCTTC. It yields the protein CASSLGAGSYNEQFF. This chain links TRBV11-2 with TRBJ2-1; no reliable D call. Per germline, CDR1 SGHAT and CDR2 FQNNGV. The CDR3 consists of 15 residues. Trimming took off 1 base at V and 1 base at J, with 8 bases between the two ends.

CDR3 sequence: CSVEDNRTGEGYTF. CDR3 coding DNA: TGCAGCGTTGAAGATAACCGTACAGGGGAAGGCTACACCTTC. The rearrangement uses TRBV29-1 and TRBJ1-2; TRBD1 matches at 7 bases. After removal of 0 bases from V and 8 bases from J, the junction contained 9 bases not matched to a gene. This CDR3 region has 14 residues. Germline V lookup: CDR1 SQVTM, CDR2 ANQGSEA.

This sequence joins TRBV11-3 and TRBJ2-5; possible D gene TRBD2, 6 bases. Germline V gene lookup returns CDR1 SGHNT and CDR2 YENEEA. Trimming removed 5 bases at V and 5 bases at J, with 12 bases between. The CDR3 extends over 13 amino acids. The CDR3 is CASSTAEGETQYF. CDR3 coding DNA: TGTGCCAGCAGCACAGCGGAGGGGGAGACCCAGTACTTC.

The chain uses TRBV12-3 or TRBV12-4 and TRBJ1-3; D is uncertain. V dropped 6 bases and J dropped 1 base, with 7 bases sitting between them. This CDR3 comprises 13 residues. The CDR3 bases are TGTGCCAGCAGCCCAGCATCTGGAAACACCATATATTTT. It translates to CASSPASGNTIYF.

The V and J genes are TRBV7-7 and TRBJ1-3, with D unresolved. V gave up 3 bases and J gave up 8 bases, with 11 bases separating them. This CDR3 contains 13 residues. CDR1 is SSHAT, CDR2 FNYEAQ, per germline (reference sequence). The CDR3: CASSLDSGDTIYF. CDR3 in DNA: TGTGCCAGCAGCTTGGACTCTGGCGACACCATATATTTT.

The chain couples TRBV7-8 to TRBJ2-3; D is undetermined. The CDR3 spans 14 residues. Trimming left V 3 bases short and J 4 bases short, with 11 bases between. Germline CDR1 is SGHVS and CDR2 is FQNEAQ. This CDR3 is CASSFSAESDTQYF. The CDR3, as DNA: TGTGCCAGCAGCTTCTCGGCGGAATCAGATACGCAGTATTTT.

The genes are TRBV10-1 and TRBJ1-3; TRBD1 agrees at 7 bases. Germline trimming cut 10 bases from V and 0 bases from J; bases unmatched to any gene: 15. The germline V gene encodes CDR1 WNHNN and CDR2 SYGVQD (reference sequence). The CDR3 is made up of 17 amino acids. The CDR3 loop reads CANRGHSLPYSGNTIYF. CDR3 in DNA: TGCGCCAACAGGGGACACTCTCTTCCATACTCTGGAAACACCATATATTTT.

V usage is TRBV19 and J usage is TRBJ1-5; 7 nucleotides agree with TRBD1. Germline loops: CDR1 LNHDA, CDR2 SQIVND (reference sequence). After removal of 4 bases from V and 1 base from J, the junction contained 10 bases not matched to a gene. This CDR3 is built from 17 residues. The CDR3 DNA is TGTGCCAGTAGTAAATCCGGGACAGCCTACAGCAATCAGCCCCAGCATTTT. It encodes CASSKSGTAYSNQPQHF.

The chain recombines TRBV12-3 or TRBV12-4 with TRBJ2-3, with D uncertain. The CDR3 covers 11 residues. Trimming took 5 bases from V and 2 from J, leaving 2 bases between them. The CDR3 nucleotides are TGTGCCAGCAGTGTCACAGATACGCAGTATTTT. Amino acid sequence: CASSVTDTQYF.

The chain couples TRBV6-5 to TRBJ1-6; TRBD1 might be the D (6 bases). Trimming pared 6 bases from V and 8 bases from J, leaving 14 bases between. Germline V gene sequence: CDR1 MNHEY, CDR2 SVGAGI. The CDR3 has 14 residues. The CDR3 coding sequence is TGTGCCAGCAGCCTCACAGGGTTGTATTCACCCCTCCACTTT. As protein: CASSLTGLYSPLHF.

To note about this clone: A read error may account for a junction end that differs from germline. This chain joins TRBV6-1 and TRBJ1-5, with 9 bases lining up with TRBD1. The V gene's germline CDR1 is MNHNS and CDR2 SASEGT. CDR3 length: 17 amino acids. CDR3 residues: CASSEADRGYSNQPQHF. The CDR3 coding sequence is TGTGCCAGCAGCGAAGCGGACAGGGGCTATAGCAATCAGCCCCAGCATTTT.

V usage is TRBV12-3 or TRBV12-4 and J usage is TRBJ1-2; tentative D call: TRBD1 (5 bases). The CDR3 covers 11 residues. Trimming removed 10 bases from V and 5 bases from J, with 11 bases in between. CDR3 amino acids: CAIRGVYGYTF. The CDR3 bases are TGTGCCATCCGAGGGGTTTATGGCTACACCTTC.

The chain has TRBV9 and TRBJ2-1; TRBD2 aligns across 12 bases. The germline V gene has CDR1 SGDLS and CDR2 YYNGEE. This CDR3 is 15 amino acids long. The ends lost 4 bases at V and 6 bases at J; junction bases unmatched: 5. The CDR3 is CASSSGLAGSNEQFF. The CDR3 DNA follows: TGTGCCAGCAGCTCTGGACTAGCGGGATCCAATGAGCAGTTCTTC.

This chain's CDR3 is CARSGGLGYEQYF. The CDR3 nucleotides are TGTGCCAGAAGCGGGGGCCTGGGGTACGAGCAGTACTTC. The chain is built from TRBV6-2 or TRBV6-3 and TRBJ2-7; TRBD2 matches at 8 bases. The CDR3 is made up of 13 amino acids. Trimming took 9 bases from V and 4 from J; bases not matched to a gene: 8. Germline V CDR1 and CDR2: MNHEY, SVGEGT.

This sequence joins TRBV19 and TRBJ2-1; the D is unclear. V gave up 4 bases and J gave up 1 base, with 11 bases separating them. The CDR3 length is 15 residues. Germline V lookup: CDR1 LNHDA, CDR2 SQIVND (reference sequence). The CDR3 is CASSTYGWSYNEQFF. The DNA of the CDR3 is TGTGCCAGTAGTACGTACGGCTGGTCCTACAATGAGCAGTTCTTC.

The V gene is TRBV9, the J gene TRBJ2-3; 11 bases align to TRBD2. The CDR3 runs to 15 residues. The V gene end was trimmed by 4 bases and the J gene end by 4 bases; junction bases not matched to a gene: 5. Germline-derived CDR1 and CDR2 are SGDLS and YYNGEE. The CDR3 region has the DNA TGTGCCAGCAGCTTTAGCGGGAGGGCCTCAGATACGCAGTATTTT. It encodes CASSFSGRASDTQYF.

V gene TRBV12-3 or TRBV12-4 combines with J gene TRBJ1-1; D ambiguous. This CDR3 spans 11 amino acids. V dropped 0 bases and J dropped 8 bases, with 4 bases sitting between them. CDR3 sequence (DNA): TGTGCCAGCAGTTTAGCGCTGGAAGCTTTCTTT. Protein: CASSLALEAFF.

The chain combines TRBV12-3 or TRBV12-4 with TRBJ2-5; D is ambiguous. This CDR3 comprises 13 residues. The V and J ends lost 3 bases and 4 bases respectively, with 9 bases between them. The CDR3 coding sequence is TGTGCCAGCAGTTTTAATGTGGGAGAGACCCAGTACTTC. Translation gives CASSFNVGETQYF.

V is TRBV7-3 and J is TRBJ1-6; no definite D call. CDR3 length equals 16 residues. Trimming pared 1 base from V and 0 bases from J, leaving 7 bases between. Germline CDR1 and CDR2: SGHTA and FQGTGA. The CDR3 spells CASSLRESSYNSPLHF. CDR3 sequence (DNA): TGTGCCAGCAGCTTAAGGGAGAGCTCCTATAATTCACCCCTCCACTTT.

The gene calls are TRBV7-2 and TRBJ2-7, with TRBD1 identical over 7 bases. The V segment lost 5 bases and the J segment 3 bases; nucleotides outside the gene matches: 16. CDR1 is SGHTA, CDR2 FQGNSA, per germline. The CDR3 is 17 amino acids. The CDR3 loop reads CASSRNPGQDSGYEQYF. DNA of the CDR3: TGTGCCAGCAGCCGGAACCCCGGACAGGACTCAGGCTACGAGCAGTACTTC.

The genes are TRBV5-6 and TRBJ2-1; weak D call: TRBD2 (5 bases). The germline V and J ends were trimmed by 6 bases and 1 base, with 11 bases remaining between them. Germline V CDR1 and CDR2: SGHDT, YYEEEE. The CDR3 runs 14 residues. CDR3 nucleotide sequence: TGTGCCAGCATGCTTTCGGGGTCCTACAATGAGCAGTTCTTC. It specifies CASMLSGSYNEQFF.

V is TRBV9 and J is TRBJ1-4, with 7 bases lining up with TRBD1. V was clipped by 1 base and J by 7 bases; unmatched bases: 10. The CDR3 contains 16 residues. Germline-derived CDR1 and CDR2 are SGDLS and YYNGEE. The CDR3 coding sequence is TGTGCCAGCAGCGTAAACAGGGGAGGCGGTGGTGAAAAACTGTTTTTT. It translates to CASSVNRGGGGEKLFF.

In DNA, the CDR3 is TGTGCCACCAGCGGACGGACAGGCTCTCTCTCTGGAAACACCATATATTTT. It codes for CATSGRTGSLSGNTIYF. J is TRBJ1-3 and V is TRBV15; 7 positions agree with TRBD1. This CDR3 has 17 residues. The germline V gene has CDR1 LNHNV and CDR2 YYDKDF (reference sequence). The ends lost 5 bases at V and 0 bases at J; junction bases unmatched: 10.

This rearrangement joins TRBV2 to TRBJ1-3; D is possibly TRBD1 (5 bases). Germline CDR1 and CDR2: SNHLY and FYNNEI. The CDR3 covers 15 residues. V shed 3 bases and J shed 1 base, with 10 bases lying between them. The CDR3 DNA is TGTGCCAGCAGTGAGAGTTGGGGGTCTGGAAACACCATATATTTT. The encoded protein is CASSESWGSGNTIYF.

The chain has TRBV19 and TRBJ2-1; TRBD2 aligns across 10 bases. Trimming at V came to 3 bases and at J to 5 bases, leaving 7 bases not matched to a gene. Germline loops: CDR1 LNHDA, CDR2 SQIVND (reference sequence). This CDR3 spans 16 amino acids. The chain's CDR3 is CASSMSRLAGDNEQFF. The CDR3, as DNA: TGTGCCAGTAGTATGTCTAGGCTAGCGGGAGACAATGAGCAGTTCTTC. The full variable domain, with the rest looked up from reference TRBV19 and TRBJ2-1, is DGGITQSPKYLFRKEGQNVTLSCEQNLNHDAMYWYRQDPGQGLRLIYYSQIVNDFQKGDIAEGYSVSREKKESFPLTVTSAQKNPTAFYLCASSMSRLAGDNEQFFGPGTRLTVL.

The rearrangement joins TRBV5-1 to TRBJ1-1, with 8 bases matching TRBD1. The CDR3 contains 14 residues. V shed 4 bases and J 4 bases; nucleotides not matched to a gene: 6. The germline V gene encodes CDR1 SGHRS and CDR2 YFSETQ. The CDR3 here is CASSILTGGTEAFF. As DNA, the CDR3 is TGCGCCAGCAGCATCTTAACAGGGGGCACTGAAGCTTTCTTT.

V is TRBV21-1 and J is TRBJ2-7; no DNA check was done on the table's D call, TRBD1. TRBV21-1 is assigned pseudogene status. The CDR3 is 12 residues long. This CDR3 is CASSKEGPGLIF. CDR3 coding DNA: TGTGCCAGCAGCAAAGAGGGTCCAGGGCTGATCTTC.

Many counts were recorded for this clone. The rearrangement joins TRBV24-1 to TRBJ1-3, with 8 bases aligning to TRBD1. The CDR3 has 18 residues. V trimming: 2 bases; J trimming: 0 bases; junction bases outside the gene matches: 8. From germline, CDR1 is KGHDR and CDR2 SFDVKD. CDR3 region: CATSDSGQVSGSGNTIYF. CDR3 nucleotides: TGTGCCACCAGTGATTCGGGACAGGTAAGTGGCTCTGGAAACACCATATATTTT.

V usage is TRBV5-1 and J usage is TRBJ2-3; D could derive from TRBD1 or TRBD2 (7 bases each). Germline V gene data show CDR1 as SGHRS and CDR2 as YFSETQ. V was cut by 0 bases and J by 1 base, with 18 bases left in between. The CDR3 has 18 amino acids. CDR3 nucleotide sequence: TGCGCCAGCAGCTTGGTAGGGGGGGACAGACGCCGCACAGATACGCAGTATTTT. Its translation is CASSLVGGDRRRTDTQYF.